This T cell receptor (beta chain) is drawn from a study of identifying expanded T cells in peripheral blood. Details on this clone: The antigen is not known. Other DNA sequences from this sample encode an identical CDR3 as well.

Study observations and caveats: Approximately two-week clone count variance significantly increased as total template count grew.

Using immunoSEQ multiplex PCR, the repertoire was profiled, and TCRdb retains in-frame clones only, with some absent. The table shows about 63,000 clones, with around 81% occurring only once. This sequence originates from a person between 18 and 69 years old in good health. The specimen was blood.

This CDR3 is CASSLAGGNEQFF. In nucleotides, the CDR3 is TGTGCCAGCAGCTTAGCAGGGGGTAATGAGCAGTTCTTC. This rearrangement joins TRBV7-6 to TRBJ2-1; a weak D match, TRBD1 (6 bases). Trimming cost V 0 bases and J 7 bases, with 7 bases left between them. Germline V gives CDR1 SGHVS, CDR2 FNYEAQ. CDR3 size: 13 residues.